The T cell receptor beta chain described here comes from a study of T cell changes during pregnancy in multiple sclerosis (dated by TCRdb to the late 2010s). Study-level background: The study examined how the T cell repertoire changed over the course of pregnancy in women with multiple sclerosis.

From its cysteine to its phenylalanine, the CDR3 spans 13 amino acids. Solely the CDR3 DNA is kept, with 39 bases framed from the first base. CDR1 and CDR2, looked up from the germline V gene, are SGHTA and FQGNSA. Between the V and J ends, shortened by 5 bases and 5 bases respectively, the junction contains 12 bases. This clone was recorded once. Its antigen is unknown. Nothing much larger sits one base from this clone, and base qualities are not available. Libraries were constructed by the immunoSEQ multiplex PCR assay. In its TCRdb copy, this immuneACCESS table keeps in-frame sequences only and misses some clones. Where compared with another copy, unresolved V genes explain less than half of these, and the others have no known cause. The sample table lists about 75,000 clones, over 80% of them with a count of one. Jointly, the top ten make up approximately 0.41% of the sample.

The material was CD4+ T cells from peripheral blood mononuclear cells, obtained before pregnancy. This TCR derives from a female donor with multiple sclerosis, enrolled in a pregnancy study. The sequence links TRBV7-2 to TRBJ2-5, and the D gene may be TRBD2, 6 bases matching. The nucleotide sequence reads TGTGCCAGCAGCCCGACTAGACGTGAGACCCAGTACTTC. Translated, this gives CASSPTRRETQYF.